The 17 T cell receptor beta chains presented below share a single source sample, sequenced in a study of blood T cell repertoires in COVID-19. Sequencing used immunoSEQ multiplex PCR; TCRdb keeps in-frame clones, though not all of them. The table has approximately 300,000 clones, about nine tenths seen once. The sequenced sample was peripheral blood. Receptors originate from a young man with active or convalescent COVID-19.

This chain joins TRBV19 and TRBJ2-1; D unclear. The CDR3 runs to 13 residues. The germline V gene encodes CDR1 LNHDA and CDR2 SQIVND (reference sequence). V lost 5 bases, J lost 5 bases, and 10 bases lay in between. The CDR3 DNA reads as TGTGCCAGTAGTCGAACGGTGGACAATGAGCAGTTCTTC. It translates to CASSRTVDNEQFF.

The CDR3 DNA follows: TGTGCCAGCAGTCTAAAACTCGGAGGGAGACAGGGTGAACGGCCCCAGCATTTT. Its protein product is CASSLKLGGRQGERPQHF. The J gene is TRBJ1-5, the V gene TRBV6-6; 7 nucleotides agree with TRBD1. The V gene end was trimmed by 5 bases and the J gene end by 9 bases; junction bases not matched to a gene: 22. Germline V gene lookup returns CDR1 MNHNY and CDR2 SVGAGI (reference sequence). CDR3 length equals 18 residues.

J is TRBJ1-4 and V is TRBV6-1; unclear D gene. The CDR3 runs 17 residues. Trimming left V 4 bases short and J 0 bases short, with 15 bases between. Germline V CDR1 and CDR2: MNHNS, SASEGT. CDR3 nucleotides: TGTGCCAGCAGTGTCCGACCGCCGGGTTCAACTAATGAAAAACTGTTTTTT. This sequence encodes CASSVRPPGSTNEKLFF.

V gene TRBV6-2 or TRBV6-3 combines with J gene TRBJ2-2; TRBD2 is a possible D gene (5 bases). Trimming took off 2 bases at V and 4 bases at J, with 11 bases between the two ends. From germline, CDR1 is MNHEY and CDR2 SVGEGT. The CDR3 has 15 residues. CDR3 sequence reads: CASSYLAAGTGELFF. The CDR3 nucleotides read TGTGCCAGCAGTTACCTAGCCGCTGGCACCGGGGAGCTGTTTTTT.

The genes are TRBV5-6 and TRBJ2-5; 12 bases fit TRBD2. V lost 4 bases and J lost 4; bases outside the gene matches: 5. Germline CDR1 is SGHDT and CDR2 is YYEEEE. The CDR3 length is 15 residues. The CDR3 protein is CASSLAGGGSETQYF. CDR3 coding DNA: TGTGCCAGCAGCCTAGCGGGAGGGGGTTCAGAGACCCAGTACTTC.

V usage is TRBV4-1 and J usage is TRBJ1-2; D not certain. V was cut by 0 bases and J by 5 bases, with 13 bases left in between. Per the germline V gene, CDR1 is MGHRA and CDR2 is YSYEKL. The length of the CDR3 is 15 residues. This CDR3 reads CASSQELKHQYGYTF. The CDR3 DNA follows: TGCGCCAGCAGCCAAGAATTAAAACACCAGTATGGCTACACCTTC.

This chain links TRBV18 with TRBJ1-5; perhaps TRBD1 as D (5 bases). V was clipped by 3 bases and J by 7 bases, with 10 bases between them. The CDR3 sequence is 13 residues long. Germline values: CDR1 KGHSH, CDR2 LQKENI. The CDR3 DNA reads TGTGCCAGCTCACCCGGAGGGGAACAGCCCCAGCATTTT. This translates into CASSPGGEQPQHF.

The CDR3 protein is CASSLSPGGAYQETQYF. CDR3 in DNA: TGTGCCAGCAGCCTATCGCCAGGAGGGGCTTACCAAGAGACCCAGTACTTC. The rearrangement links TRBV7-9 to TRBJ2-5, with D perhaps matching TRBD2 (6 bases). The CDR3 has 17 amino acids. Germline-derived CDR1 and CDR2 are SEHNR and FQNEAQ (reference sequence). Trimming took 5 bases from V and 0 from J, leaving 19 bases between them.

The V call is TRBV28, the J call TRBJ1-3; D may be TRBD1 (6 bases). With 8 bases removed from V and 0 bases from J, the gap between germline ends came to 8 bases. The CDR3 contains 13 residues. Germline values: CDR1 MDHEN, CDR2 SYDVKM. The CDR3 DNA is TGTGCCAGCCGGGGACACTCTGGAAACACCATATATTTT. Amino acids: CASRGHSGNTIYF.

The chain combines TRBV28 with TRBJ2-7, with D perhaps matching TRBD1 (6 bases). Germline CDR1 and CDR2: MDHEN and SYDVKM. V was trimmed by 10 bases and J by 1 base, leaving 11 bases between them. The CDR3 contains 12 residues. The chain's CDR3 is CATNRASYEQYF. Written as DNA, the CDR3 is TGTGCCACCAACAGGGCTTCCTACGAGCAGTACTTC.

This chain's CDR3 is CASRPTARSQPQHF. The DNA for the CDR3 is TGTGCCAGCAGACCGACAGCGAGGTCACAGCCCCAGCATTTT. The chain recombines TRBV28 with TRBJ1-5, with D possibly matching TRBD1 (5 bases). Per the germline V gene, CDR1 is MDHEN and CDR2 is SYDVKM. Trimming took off 6 bases at V and 7 bases at J, with 16 bases between the two ends. The CDR3 runs to 14 residues.

In DNA, the CDR3 is TGTGCCAGCAGCCCCCCCCGGCTAGCGGAGTCTTACAATGAGCAGTTCTTC. As protein: CASSPPRLAESYNEQFF. The chain is built from TRBV7-9 and TRBJ2-1, with TRBD2 matching over 7 bases. Germline loops: CDR1 SEHNR, CDR2 FQNEAQ (reference sequence). This CDR3 spans 17 amino acids. Losses at the gene ends were 5 bases for V and 4 bases for J; bases not matched to a gene: 14.

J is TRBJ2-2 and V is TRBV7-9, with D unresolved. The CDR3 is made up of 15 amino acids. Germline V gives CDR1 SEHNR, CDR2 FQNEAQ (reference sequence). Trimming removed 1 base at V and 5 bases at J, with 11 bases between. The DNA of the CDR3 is TGTGCCAGCAGCTTAGTGGGCAGCAAAACCGGGGAGCTGTTTTTT. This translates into CASSLVGSKTGELFF. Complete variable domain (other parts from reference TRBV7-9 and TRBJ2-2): DTGVSQNPRHKITKRGQNVTFRCDPISEHNRLYWYRQTLGQGPEFLTYFQNEAQLEKSRLLSDRFSAERPKGSFSTLEIQRTEQGDSAMYLCASSLVGSKTGELFFGEGSRLTVL.

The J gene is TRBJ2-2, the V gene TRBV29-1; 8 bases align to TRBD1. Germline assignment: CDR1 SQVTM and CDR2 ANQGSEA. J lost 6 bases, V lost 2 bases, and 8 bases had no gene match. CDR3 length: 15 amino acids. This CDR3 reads CSVESWGQESGELFF. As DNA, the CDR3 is TGCAGCGTTGAATCTTGGGGACAGGAGTCCGGGGAGCTGTTTTTT.

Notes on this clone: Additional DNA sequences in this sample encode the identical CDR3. The CDR3 loop reads CASSSSTDTQYF. In DNA form, the CDR3 reads TGTGCCAGCAGTTCTTCCACAGATACGCAGTATTTT. The genes are TRBV6-5 and TRBJ2-3, with no clear D. The V and J ends lost 4 bases and 2 bases respectively, with 4 bases between them. This CDR3 has 12 residues. Germline V gene lookup returns CDR1 MNHEY and CDR2 SVGAGI.

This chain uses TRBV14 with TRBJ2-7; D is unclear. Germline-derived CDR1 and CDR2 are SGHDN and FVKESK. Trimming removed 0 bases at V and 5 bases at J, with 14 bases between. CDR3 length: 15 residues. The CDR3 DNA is TGTGCCAGCAGCCAAGAATTGTGGGCCGGTAACGAGCAGTACTTC. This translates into CASSQELWAGNEQYF.

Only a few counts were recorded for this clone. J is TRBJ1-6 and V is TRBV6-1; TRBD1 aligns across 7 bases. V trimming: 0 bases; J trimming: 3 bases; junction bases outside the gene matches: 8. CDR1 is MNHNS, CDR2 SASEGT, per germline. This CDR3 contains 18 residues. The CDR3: CASSEAARGQVYNSPLHF. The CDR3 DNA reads TGTGCCAGCAGTGAAGCGGCCCGCGGACAGGTCTATAATTCACCCCTCCACTTT.